This TCR beta chain stems from a study of molecular identifiers for immune sequencing clone quantification. Trimming shortened V by 6 bases and J by 2 bases, and 8 bases separated the two germline ends. The CDR3 is 12 amino acids. TCRdb re-analysed the PCR reads in MiXCR, keeping a single row per CDR3 protein. The data contain approximately 550,000 distinct CDR3 sequences, 25% of them singletons. Only a few counts were recorded for this clonotype. What it binds is unknown. The study's findings and limits: More than 98% of effector molecules, versus under 1% of naive-cell molecules, belonged to clones above 20 RNA copies.

The sample taken for sequencing was naive CD8+ T cells from blood, with Jurkat cell RNA spiked in. As for subset: FACS-sorted CD8+CD4-CCR7+CD45RA+ naive T cells. V is TRBV12-3 or TRBV12-4 and J is TRBJ2-7, with unresolved D. The sequence was obtained from a human donor in good health. Some libraries in this study had Jurkat cell RNA spiked in. The CDR3 loop reads CASSDTPYEQYF. CDR3 coding DNA: TGTGCCAGCAGCGATACACCCTACGAGCAGTACTTC.